The present entry profiles one TCR beta chain with its context. Its antigen remains unidentified. Alongside a J-beta primer mix, a sample-barcoded 5' primer served in a second PCR lasting about 6 to 11 cycles. Using its own MiXCR run on the 5' RACE reads, TCRdb lists one record per CDR3 protein. The sample has about 900,000 distinct CDR3 sequences; roughly 50% are singletons. This CDR3 has 14 residues. The germline V and J ends were trimmed by 7 bases and 0 bases, with 12 bases remaining between them. This sample was taken from a study of blood T cells in healthy people across ages. Study-wide results and limits: Unsorted PBMC input precluded a conclusive naive versus antigen-experienced comparison.

Each of the donors had approximately 10 milliliters of peripheral blood drawn into EDTA-treated Vacutainer tubes. Per individual sample, total RNA of at least 5.5 micrograms was extracted. The sequenced material came from blood. This sequence was found in a man under 40 in good health. The chain recombines TRBV12-3 or TRBV12-4 with TRBJ1-2, with a weak D call TRBD1 (6 bases). CDR3 sequence (DNA): TGTGCCAGCACAGGACAGTTAACTAACTATGGCTACACCTTC. Its protein is CASTGQLTNYGYTF.